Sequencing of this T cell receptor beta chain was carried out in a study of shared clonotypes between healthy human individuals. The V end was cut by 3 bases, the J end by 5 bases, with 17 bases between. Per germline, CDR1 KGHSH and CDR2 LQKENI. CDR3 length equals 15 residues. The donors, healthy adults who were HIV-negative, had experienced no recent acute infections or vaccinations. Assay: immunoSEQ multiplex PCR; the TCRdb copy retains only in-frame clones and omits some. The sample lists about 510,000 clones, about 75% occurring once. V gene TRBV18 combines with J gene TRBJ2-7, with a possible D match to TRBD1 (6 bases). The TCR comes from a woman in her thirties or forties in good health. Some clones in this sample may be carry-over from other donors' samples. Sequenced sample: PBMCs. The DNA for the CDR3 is TGTGCCAGCTCACCGCTGCTAGGGGGTTGGGACGAGCAGTACTTC. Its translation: CASSPLLGGWDEQYF.